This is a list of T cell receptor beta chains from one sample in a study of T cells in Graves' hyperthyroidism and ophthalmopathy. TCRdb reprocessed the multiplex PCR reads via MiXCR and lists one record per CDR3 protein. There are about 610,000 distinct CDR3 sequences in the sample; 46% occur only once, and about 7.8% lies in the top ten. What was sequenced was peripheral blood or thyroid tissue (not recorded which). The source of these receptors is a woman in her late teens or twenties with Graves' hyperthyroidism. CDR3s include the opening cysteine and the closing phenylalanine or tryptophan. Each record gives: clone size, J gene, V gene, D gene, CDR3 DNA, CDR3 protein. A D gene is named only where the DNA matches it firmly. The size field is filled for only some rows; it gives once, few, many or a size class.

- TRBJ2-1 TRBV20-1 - TGCAGTGCTTTGCGGACTCAGAACAATGAGCAGTTCTTC CSALRTQNNEQFF
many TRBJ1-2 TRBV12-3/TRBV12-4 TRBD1 TGTGCCAGCAGTTTAGGGACAGGCTTTTATGGCTACACCTTC CASSLGTGFYGYTF
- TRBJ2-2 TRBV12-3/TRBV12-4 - TGTGCCAGCAGTGCAGACAGTGTATGGGAGCTGTTTTTT CASSADSVWELFF
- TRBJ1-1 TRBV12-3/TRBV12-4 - TGTGCCAGCAGTCTCCCGGCGAACACTGGAGCTTTCTTT CASSLPANTGAFF
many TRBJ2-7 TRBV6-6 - TGTGCCAGCAGCCGCCTTGGGGGGAACGAGCAGTACTTC CASSRLGGNEQYF
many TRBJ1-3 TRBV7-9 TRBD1 TGTGCCAGCAGCTTCCCGACAGGGGCTGGAAACACCATATATTTT CASSFPTGAGNTIYF
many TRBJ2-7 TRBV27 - TGTGCCAGCAGTTTTGGAATTGGCTCTTACGAGCAGTACTTC CASSFGIGSYEQYF
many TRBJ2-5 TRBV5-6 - TGTGCCAGCAGCTTGATGGGGACTGAGACCCAGTACTTC CASSLMGTETQYF
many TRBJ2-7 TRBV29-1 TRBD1 TGCAGCGTTGATTCGGACAGGGCCATCCACGAGCAGTACTTC CSVDSDRAIHEQYF
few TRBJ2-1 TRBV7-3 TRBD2 TGTGCCAGCAGAACGGGACTAGCGGGACACAATGAGCAGTTCTTC CASRTGLAGHNEQFF
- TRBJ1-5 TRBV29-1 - TGCAGCGCTAGTATGGGGGGGCAGCCCCAGCATTTT CSASMGGQPQHF
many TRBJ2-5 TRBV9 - TGTGCCAGCAGCGTTTCGGGCGGATCCCGGGAGACCCAGTACTTC CASSVSGGSRETQYF
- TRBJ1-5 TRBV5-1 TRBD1 TGCGCCAGCAGGTTTGGGGGCGACGCCGGGACAGGAGGGAATCAGCCCCAGCATTTT CASRFGGDAGTGGNQPQHF
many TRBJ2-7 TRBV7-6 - TGTGCCAGCAGCTTAGCCGCGACTACCTCCTACGAGCAGTACTTC CASSLAATTSYEQYF
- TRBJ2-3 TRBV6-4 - TGTGCCAGCAGTAACTCGGCGGCATCAGATACGCAGTATTTT CASSNSAASDTQYF
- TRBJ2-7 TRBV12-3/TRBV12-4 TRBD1 TGTGCCAGCAGTCCTCGACAGGGGGCCCACGAGCAGTACTTC CASSPRQGAHEQYF
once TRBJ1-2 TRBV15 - TGTGCCACCAGCAGCCAGACAGATACTAACTATGGCTACACCTTC CATSSQTDTNYGYTF
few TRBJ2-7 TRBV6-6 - TGTGCCAGCAGCCGGAACAGGGCCAGCTCCTACGAGCAGTACTTC CASSRNRASSYEQYF
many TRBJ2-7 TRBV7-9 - TGTGCCAGCAGCTTAGGAAGAGATACCTACGAGCAGTACTTC CASSLGRDTYEQYF
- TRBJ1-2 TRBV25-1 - TGTGCCAGCAGTGAATACGCGGGTGGTGGCTACACCTTC CASSEYAGGGYTF
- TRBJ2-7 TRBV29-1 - TGCAGCTTAGGGGGTTCATCCTACTACGAGCAGTACTTC CSLGGSSYYEQYF
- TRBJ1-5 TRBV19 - TGTGCCAGTAGTCCCACCGGGACGGTCTTGGGTTATAGCAATCAGCCCCAGCATTTT CASSPTGTVLGYSNQPQHF
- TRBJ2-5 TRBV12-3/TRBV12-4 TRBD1 TGTGCCAGCAGCTCTACTGGGACAGGGTTAATTGAAGAGACCCAGTACTTC CASSSTGTGLIEETQYF
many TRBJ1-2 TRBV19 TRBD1 TGTGCCAGTAGTACCGGACAGGGAATGGCGCTCTATGGCTACACCTTC CASSTGQGMALYGYTF
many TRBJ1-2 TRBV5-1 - TGCGCCAGCAGCTTCTCTTCGGACTATGGCTACACCTTC CASSFSSDYGYTF
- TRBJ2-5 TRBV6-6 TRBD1 TGTGCCAGCAGTTTATCCCGGGACAGTCCCCAAGAGACCCAGTACTTC CASSLSRDSPQETQYF
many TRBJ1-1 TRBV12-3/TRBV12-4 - TGTGCCAGCAGTTTGGTAGGGGGACCTGAAGCTTTCTTT CASSLVGGPEAFF
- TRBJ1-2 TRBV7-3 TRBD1 TGTGCCAGCAGCGTCGGACAGGACGGGAGATATGGCTACACCTTC CASSVGQDGRYGYTF
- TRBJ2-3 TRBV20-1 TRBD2 TGCAGTGCTAGCCCTAGCGGGACCGATACGCAGTATTTT CSASPSGTDTQYF